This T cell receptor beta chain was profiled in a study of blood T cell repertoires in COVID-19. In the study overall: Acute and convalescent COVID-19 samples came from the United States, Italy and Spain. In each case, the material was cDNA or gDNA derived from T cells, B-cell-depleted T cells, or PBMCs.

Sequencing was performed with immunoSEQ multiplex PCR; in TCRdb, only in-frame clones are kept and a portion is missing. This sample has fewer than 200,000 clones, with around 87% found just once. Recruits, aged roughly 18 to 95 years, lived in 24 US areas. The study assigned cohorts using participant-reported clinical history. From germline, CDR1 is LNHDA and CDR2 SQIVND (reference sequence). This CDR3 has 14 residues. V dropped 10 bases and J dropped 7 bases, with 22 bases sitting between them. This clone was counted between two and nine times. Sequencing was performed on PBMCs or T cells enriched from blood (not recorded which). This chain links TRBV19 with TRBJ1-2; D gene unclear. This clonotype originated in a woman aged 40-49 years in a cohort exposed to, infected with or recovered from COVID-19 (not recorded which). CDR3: CAILDLLRRVGYTF. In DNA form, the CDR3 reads TGTGCCATCCTGGACCTCCTTAGGAGGGTTGGCTACACCTTC.